A selection of T cell receptor beta chains follows, all from one sample in a study of T cells in Graves' hyperthyroidism and ophthalmopathy. MiXCR, run by TCRdb on the multiplex PCR reads, gives a single entry per CDR3 protein. The sample shows about 510,000 distinct CDR3 sequences, around 15% of them seen only once. Sequencing was done on a sample of blood. The receptors shown here come from a woman in her forties with Graves' hyperthyroidism. Both conserved end residues are part of each CDR3. The order of the fields is D gene, V gene, J gene, clone size, CDR3 length, CDR3 DNA, CDR3 protein. The D gene is left open where the match is weak. The size of a clone is reported for some rows only, either as once, few or many, or as a class for expanded clones.

>NA|TRBV7-3|TRBJ2-1|NA|13
TGTGCCAGCAGCCAAGGTGGCGGGCTCGAGCAGTTCTTC
CASSQGGGLEQFF
>TRBD1|TRBV4-1|TRBJ2-7|NA|15
TGCGCCAGCAGCCCGGACAGGGGGAAATCCTACGAGCAGTACTTC
CASSPDRGKSYEQYF
>NA|TRBV14|TRBJ1-4|once|15
TGTGCCAGCAGCCAACTGACACGGTCAAATGAAAAACTGTTTTTT
CASSQLTRSNEKLFF
>TRBD2|TRBV7-9|TRBJ2-7|NA|16
TGTGCCAGCAGCCCCCCGTCGGCGGGAGGACCCTACGAGCAGTACTTC
CASSPPSAGGPYEQYF
>NA|TRBV3-1|TRBJ2-7|many|15
TGTGCCAGCAGCCAAGAACGGGTGGTGTCTTACGAGCAGTACTTC
CASSQERVVSYEQYF
>NA|TRBV6-2/TRBV6-3|TRBJ2-7|NA|14
TGTGCCAGCAGTTACAAGGGGAACCCCTACGAGCAGTACTTC
CASSYKGNPYEQYF
>NA|TRBV12-3/TRBV12-4|TRBJ1-1|many|13
TGTGCCAGCAGTTTAGGAGGGAACACTGAAGCTTTCTTT
CASSLGGNTEAFF
>TRBD2|TRBV3-1|TRBJ2-1|many|22
TGTGCCAGCAGCCACCGTTCTGACAGGGTTTGGGCTAGCGGGAGTTTTTACAATGAGCAGTTCTTC
CASSHRSDRVWASGSFYNEQFF
>NA|TRBV7-3|TRBJ2-1|few|16
TGTGCCAGCAGCTTAACGGATGGAGGGTCCTACAATGAGCAGTTCTTC
CASSLTDGGSYNEQFF
>NA|TRBV28|TRBJ2-5|many|13
TGTGCCAGCAGTTCAGCCGGGATGGAGACCCAGTACTTC
CASSSAGMETQYF
>TRBD1|TRBV2|TRBJ1-4|NA|15
TGTGCCAGCAGGGAAACAGGGGCGGTCGATGAAAAACTGTTTTTT
CASRETGAVDEKLFF
>NA|TRBV2|TRBJ2-2|many|11
TGTGCCAGCAGCAGGACACAGTGGCTGTTTTTT
CASSRTQWLFF
>NA|TRBV6-6|TRBJ1-1|few|14
TGTGCCAGCAGTTACAGGGATTCGGGCACTGAAGCTTTCTTT
CASSYRDSGTEAFF
>TRBD1|TRBV5-1|TRBJ2-4|NA|19
TGTGCCAGCACCTCCGTAGGACAGGGAGTGTCGTGGGCCAAAAACATTCAGTACTTC
CASTSVGQGVSWAKNIQYF
>TRBD2|TRBV14|TRBJ2-1|once|16
TGTGCCAGCAGCCAAGATGCGGCGGGGGTTTACAATGAGCAGTTCTTC
CASSQDAAGVYNEQFF
>NA|TRBV20-1|TRBJ2-2|few|13
TGCAGTGCAGAGGGGGAGGGCGCCGGGGAGCTGTTTTTT
CSAEGEGAGELFF
>NA|TRBV9|TRBJ2-7|many|13
TGTGCCAGCAGCGTCAGGTTTGGGTACGAGCAGTACTTC
CASSVRFGYEQYF
>NA|TRBV11-3|TRBJ1-2|many|15
TGTGCCAGCAGCCCCCGTTCAGGAGGAGGCTATGGCTACACCTTC
CASSPRSGGGYGYTF
>TRBD1|TRBV29-1|TRBJ1-4|NA|14
TGCAGCGTTGGGGAGGGACAGTCTAATGAAAAACTGTTTTTT
CSVGEGQSNEKLFF
>TRBD2|TRBV20-1|TRBJ2-1|NA|12
TGCAGAGCTACTAGCGGGAGGGGAGAGCAGTGCTTC
CRATSGRGEQCF
>NA|TRBV20-1|TRBJ2-7|many|14
TGCAGTGCTAGAGATGGGGCAGGTACCTACGAGCAGTACTTC
CSARDGAGTYEQYF
>NA|TRBV28|TRBJ1-6|few|15
TGTGCCACCCTTCGACAGAGCTCCTATAATTCACCCCTCCACTTT
CATLRQSSYNSPLHF
>NA|TRBV18|TRBJ2-7|many|14
TGTGCCAGCTCACGAGGACAGTCGCCCTACGAGCAGTACTTC
CASSRGQSPYEQYF
>TRBD1|TRBV11-1|TRBJ2-3|many|15
TGTGCCAGCAGCTCCCGGGACAGGGGCACAGATACGCAGTATTTT
CASSSRDRGTDTQYF